Below are 24 T cell receptor beta chains sequenced from a single sample in a study of graft-versus-host responses after intestinal transplantation. These receptors' targets are unknown. Here immunoSEQ multiplex PCR was the method, and the copy in TCRdb shows in-frame clones only, minus some. The sample gives about 100,000 clones, over 75% of which show up once; over 0.95% is in the top ten. The input for sequencing was unstimulated CD4+ T cells sorted from spleen or lymph node cells, taken before transplant. The receptors shown here come from a human donor who was the organ donor for an intestinal transplant.

J is TRBJ1-4 and V is TRBV19, with D possibly TRBD1 on 5 matching bases. Germline CDR1 and CDR2: LNHDA and SQIVND (reference sequence). Trimming shortened V by 5 bases and J by 0 bases, and 22 bases separated the two germline ends. CDR3 size: 19 residues. This CDR3 is CASSSAGTDVFATNEKLFF. CDR3 nucleotides: TGTGCCAGTAGTTCGGCCGGGACGGATGTTTTTGCAACTAATGAAAAACTGTTTTTT.

The chain links TRBV30 to TRBJ1-5; a weak D match, TRBD1 (5 bases). Trimming removed 2 bases from V and 5 bases from J, with 22 bases in between. Germline loops: CDR1 GTSNPN, CDR2 SVGIG (reference sequence). The CDR3 is made up of 17 amino acids. The CDR3 DNA is TGTGCCTGGAGTACCCAAACTCTTCAGGGTAATCATCAGCCCCAGCATTTT. Encoded protein: CAWSTQTLQGNHQPQHF.

The chain couples TRBV28 to TRBJ1-2; perhaps TRBD1 as D (6 bases). V lost 2 bases, J lost 3 bases, and 10 bases lay in between. This CDR3 is 14 amino acids long. Germline CDR1 is MDHEN and CDR2 is SYDVKM. CDR3 sequence: CASSLGGSHYGYTF. The CDR3 nucleotides are TGTGCCAGCAGTTTAGGGGGCTCTCACTATGGCTACACCTTC.

The chain recombines TRBV10-3 with TRBJ2-7; D possibly matches TRBD1 or TRBD2 (6 bases each). The germline gives CDR1 ENHRY, CDR2 SYGVKD. Trimming left V 4 bases short and J 6 bases short, with 19 bases between. The CDR3 covers 15 residues. The CDR3 nucleotides are TGTGCCATCAGTGGCCGGGGGCTAAGCCCTCCCGAGCAGTACTTC. This codes for CAISGRGLSPPEQYF.

This sequence joins TRBV5-4 and TRBJ1-2; weak D call: TRBD1 (5 bases). V was pared by 0 bases and J by 3 bases, with 12 bases between. CDR3 length: 15 amino acids. Germline V lookup: CDR1 SGHNT, CDR2 YYREEE (reference sequence). The CDR3 DNA follows: TGTGCCAGCAGCTTGGGAGTTGGCAGGGACTATGGCTACACCTTC. Its protein is CASSLGVGRDYGYTF.

The chain joins TRBV2 to TRBJ1-5; D ambiguous. The germline gives CDR1 SNHLY, CDR2 FYNNEI. V gave up 0 bases and J gave up 0 bases, with 6 bases separating them. This CDR3 region has 15 residues. CDR3 in amino acids: CASSEAGFSNQPQHF. CDR3 nucleotides: TGTGCCAGCAGTGAAGCAGGGTTTAGCAATCAGCCCCAGCATTTT.

This chain joins TRBV6-1 and TRBJ2-1, with D perhaps TRBD2 (6 bases). Germline CDR1 reads MNHNS; CDR2 reads SASEGT. Trimming left V 5 bases short and J 7 bases short, with 15 bases between. The CDR3 has 14 amino acids. The DNA for the CDR3 is TGTGCCAGCAGTCCATTGGGGGGTGGGAATGAGCAGTTCTTC. Its translation: CASSPLGGGNEQFF.

The chain links TRBV7-9 to TRBJ1-1; no reliable D call. The CDR3 has 13 residues. V dropped 4 bases and J dropped 1 base, with 7 bases sitting between them. Germline CDR1 SEHNR, CDR2 FQNEAQ (reference sequence). CDR3 in amino acids: CASSWEANTEAFF. The CDR3 nucleotides are TGTGCCAGCAGCTGGGAGGCGAACACTGAAGCTTTCTTT.

The rearrangement uses TRBV7-3 and TRBJ2-2; tentative D call: TRBD1 (5 bases). With 3 bases removed from V and 4 bases from J, the gap between germline ends came to 6 bases. This CDR3 region has 13 residues. The germline CDR1 and CDR2 sequences are SGHTA and FQGTGA. The DNA of the CDR3 is TGTGCCAGCAGCTTTCAGGGCACCGGGGAGCTGTTTTTT. Encoded protein: CASSFQGTGELFF.

This chain connects TRBV28 to TRBJ1-6; D call uncertain. Germline assignment: CDR1 MDHEN and CDR2 SYDVKM. The CDR3 contains 14 residues. Trimming took off 2 bases at V and 4 bases at J, with 6 bases between the two ends. This CDR3 is CASSLGSYNSPLHF. As DNA, the CDR3 is TGTGCCAGCAGTTTAGGGAGTTATAATTCACCCCTCCACTTT.

This rearrangement joins TRBV9 to TRBJ2-3; 8 bases map to TRBD2. Germline V gene sequence: CDR1 SGDLS, CDR2 YYNGEE. The CDR3 length is 18 residues. The V and J ends lost 4 bases and 5 bases, in that order; junction bases with no gene match: 18. CDR3 residues: CASSPGVSGGGRGDTQYF. As DNA, the CDR3 is TGTGCCAGCAGCCCCGGGGTGTCCGGGGGGGGCCGTGGAGATACGCAGTATTTT.

This clone was observed a handful of times. This sequence joins TRBV14 and TRBJ1-1; D perhaps matches TRBD1 (5 bases). Per germline, CDR1 SGHDN and CDR2 FVKESK. The CDR3 runs to 15 residues. The ends were cut back, 6 bases at V and 1 base at J, with 15 bases in the middle. The CDR3 DNA follows: TGTGCCAGCAGTCTTTTAGGGGTCCAGAACACTGAAGCTTTCTTT. Translation: CASSLLGVQNTEAFF.

The gene calls are TRBV7-9 and TRBJ1-4; no clear D gene. Germline assignment: CDR1 SEHNR and CDR2 FQNEAQ (reference sequence). Between the trimmed V and J ends, which lost 7 bases and 4 bases, there was a span of 16 bases. The CDR3 is 15 residues long. CDR3 sequence (DNA): TGTGCCAGCACCATCCTGGACGGAGATAATGAAAAACTGTTTTTT. Protein product: CASTILDGDNEKLFF.

V usage is TRBV27 and J usage is TRBJ1-5; D unresolved. The CDR3 totals 15 residues. The V gene lost 1 base and the J gene lost 0 bases, with 7 bases spanning the gap. CDR1 and CDR2 (germline): MNHEY, SMNVEV (reference sequence). The CDR3 here is CASSLYPVSNQPQHF. The CDR3 DNA sequence: TGTGCCAGCAGTTTATATCCGGTTAGCAATCAGCCCCAGCATTTT.

This rearrangement joins TRBV5-4 to TRBJ2-5, with D perhaps given as TRBD1 or TRBD2 (6 bases each). Germline V gene sequence: CDR1 SGHNT, CDR2 YYREEE (reference sequence). The V end was cut by 5 bases, the J end by 9 bases, with 20 bases between. The CDR3 runs to 14 residues. CDR3 loop: CASSWTGVPGAQYF. The CDR3 coding sequence is TGTGCCAGCAGTTGGACGGGAGTTCCAGGGGCCCAGTACTTC.

As concerns this clone: The sample carries other DNA sequences with the same CDR3. The V gene is TRBV25-1, the J gene TRBJ2-7, with a tentative D call TRBD2 (6 bases). Trimming left V 3 bases short and J 2 bases short, with 11 bases between. The CDR3 runs 14 residues. Germline V lookup: CDR1 MGHDK, CDR2 SYGVNS. In nucleotides, the CDR3 is TGTGCCAGCAGTGACCTTGGCGGGACCTACGAGCAGTACTTC. This sequence encodes CASSDLGGTYEQYF.

The gene calls are TRBV28 and TRBJ1-2; no clear D gene. Deletions cut 3 bases from V and 2 bases from J, with 7 bases between. Germline V lookup: CDR1 MDHEN, CDR2 SYDVKM. The CDR3 runs to 13 residues. The CDR3 is CASSFSLNYGYTF. CDR3 nucleotides: TGTGCCAGCAGTTTTTCACTCAACTATGGCTACACCTTC.

The V call is TRBV28, the J call TRBJ1-2; unclear D gene. Trimming stripped 10 bases from V and 7 bases from J, with 13 bases between. Germline V gene data show CDR1 as MDHEN and CDR2 as SYDVKM. CDR3 length equals 11 residues. The CDR3 sequence: CAIKGLGGYTF. Here the CDR3 DNA reads TGTGCCATCAAGGGTCTTGGTGGCTACACCTTC.

The chain carries TRBV30 and TRBJ1-5, with D unclear. Trimming removed 3 bases at V and 0 bases at J, with 9 bases between. The germline V gene has CDR1 GTSNPN and CDR2 SVGIG (reference sequence). The CDR3 is made up of 14 amino acids. CDR3 in DNA: TGTGCCTGGAGCTTTTCTCGTAGCAATCAGCCCCAGCATTTT. Residues: CAWSFSRSNQPQHF.

In nucleotides, the CDR3 is TGCAGCGTTGTCAAGGACAGGCCCTACGAGCAGTACTTC. This sequence encodes CSVVKDRPYEQYF. The chain employs TRBV29-1 and TRBJ2-7, with 7 bases identical to TRBD1. V was pared by 4 bases and J by 2 bases, with 5 bases of the junction left unmatched. The CDR3 is made up of 13 amino acids. The germline gives CDR1 SQVTM, CDR2 ANQGSEA.

The V and J genes are TRBV28 and TRBJ2-6; 9 nucleotides align to TRBD1. The CDR3 extends over 17 amino acids. J lost 4 bases, V lost 8 bases, and 12 bases had no gene match. The germline V gene encodes CDR1 MDHEN and CDR2 SYDVKM. The CDR3, as DNA: TGTGCCAGCTTGGGACAGGGTCCACCTTGGGGGGCCAACGTCCTGACTTTC. It codes for CASLGQGPPWGANVLTF.

The chain's CDR3 is CASILDRGYAFF. The CDR3 nucleotides are TGTGCCAGCATCTTAGACAGGGGATACGCTTTCTTT. This chain uses TRBV6-1 with TRBJ1-1; 8 nucleotides agree with TRBD1. V was pared by 7 bases and J by 11 bases, with 9 bases of the junction left unmatched. The CDR3 is 12 amino acids. The germline V gene encodes CDR1 MNHNS and CDR2 SASEGT.

This sequence joins TRBV4-1 and TRBJ2-7; 9 positions match TRBD1. The V gene end was trimmed by 0 bases and the J gene end by 4 bases; junction bases not matched to a gene: 7. CDR1 MGHRA and CDR2 YSYEKL come from the germline V gene. This CDR3 contains 16 residues. The CDR3 nucleotides are TGCGCCAGCAGCCAAGAGTCAGGGACAGGGACTTACGAGCAGTACTTC. This translates into CASSQESGTGTYEQYF.

The chain recombines TRBV2 with TRBJ2-1; TRBD1 agrees at 9 bases. This CDR3 is 17 amino acids long. Trimming at V came to 6 bases and at J to 0 bases, leaving 9 bases not matched to a gene. Germline loops: CDR1 SNHLY, CDR2 FYNNEI. The CDR3 sequence is CASRNPDRGPSYNEQFF. The CDR3 coding sequence is TGTGCCAGCAGGAACCCGGACAGGGGCCCCTCCTACAATGAGCAGTTCTTC.